This T cell receptor (beta chain) was documented in a study of Ad26.COV2.S vaccination and SARS-CoV-2 variants. The study, taken as a whole, reports: Higher spike-specific TCR breadth was found in vaccine recipients than in placebo recipients. Reportedly, spike-specific CD8+ and CD4+ T cell responses achieved substantial breadth once vaccination had taken place.

The method was immunoSEQ multiplex PCR; TCRdb's version includes in-frame clones alone and lacks a portion of them. The sample contains about 180,000 clones, approximately 88% of which appear only once. This CDR3 is 15 amino acids long. Germline trimming cut 2 bases from V and 4 bases from J; bases unmatched to any gene: 4. Germline lookup yields CDR1 SGHNT and CDR2 YENEEA. As to this clone: Its antigen is currently unknown.

This chain uses TRBV11-3 with TRBJ2-1; 8 bases fit TRBD2. The source material was peripheral blood, sampled after recovery from COVID-19. The TCR sequence derives from a human donor who had recovered from COVID-19. CDR3 sequence reads: CASSLLAGQYNEQFF. The DNA of the CDR3 is TGTGCCAGCAGCTTACTAGCGGGCCAATACAATGAGCAGTTCTTC. Variable domain in full (rest from reference TRBV11-3 and TRBJ2-1): EAGVVQSPRYKIIEKKQPVAFWCNPISGHNTLYWYLQNLGQGPELLIRYENEEAVDDSQLPKDRFSAERLKGVDSTLKIQPAELGDSAVYLCASSLLAGQYNEQFFGPGTRLTVL.